This T cell receptor (beta chain) was identified in a study of T cell repertoires in cytomegalovirus infection. Study results and limitations: Carriers of CMV plus the relevant HLA were identified by cumulative public TCR beta family frequency.

In the case of this clonotype: Antigen unknown.

TCRdb ran MiXCR on the reads and lists one entry per CDR3 protein. The sample gives roughly 160,000 distinct CDR3 sequences, about 20% of which show up once; about 25% is in the top ten. Germline V gene lookup returns CDR1 SGHTA and CDR2 FQGNSA. The CDR3 runs to 15 residues. V lost 5 bases and J lost 12, with 22 bases in between. This clonotype originated in a human donor in good health (CMV status not recorded). Some clones in this sample may be carry-over from other donors' samples. The chain combines TRBV7-2 with TRBJ1-4, with D possibly TRBD1 on 5 matching bases. Specimen: CD8+ T cells from cultured PBMCs, collected from culture after CMV antigen stimulation. The CDR3 protein is CASSRGWGRSGELFF. CDR3 DNA sequence: TGTGCCAGCAGCCGGGGCTGGGGACGGAGTGGGGAACTGTTTTTT. Drawing the rest from reference TRBV7-2 and TRBJ1-4, the complete variable domain is GAGVSQSPSNKVTEKGKDVELRCDPISGHTALYWYRQSLGQGLEFLIYFQGNSAPDKSGLPSDRFSAERTGGSVSTLTIQRTQQEDSAVYLCASSRGWGRSGELFFGSGTQLSVL.